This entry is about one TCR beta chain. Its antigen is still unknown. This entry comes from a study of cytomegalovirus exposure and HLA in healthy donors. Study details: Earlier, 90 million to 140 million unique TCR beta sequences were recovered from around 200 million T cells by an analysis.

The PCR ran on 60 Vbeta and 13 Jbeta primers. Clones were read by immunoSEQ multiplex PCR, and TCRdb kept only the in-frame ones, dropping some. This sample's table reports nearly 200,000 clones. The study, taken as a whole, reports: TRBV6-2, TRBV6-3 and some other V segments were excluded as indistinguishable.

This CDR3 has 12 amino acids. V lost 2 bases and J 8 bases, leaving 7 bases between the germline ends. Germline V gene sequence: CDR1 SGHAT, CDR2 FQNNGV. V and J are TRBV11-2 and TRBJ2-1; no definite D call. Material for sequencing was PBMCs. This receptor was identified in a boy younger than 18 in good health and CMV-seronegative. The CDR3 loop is CASSLLRYEQFF. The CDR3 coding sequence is TGTGCCAGCAGCTTACTCAGGTATGAGCAGTTCTTC.